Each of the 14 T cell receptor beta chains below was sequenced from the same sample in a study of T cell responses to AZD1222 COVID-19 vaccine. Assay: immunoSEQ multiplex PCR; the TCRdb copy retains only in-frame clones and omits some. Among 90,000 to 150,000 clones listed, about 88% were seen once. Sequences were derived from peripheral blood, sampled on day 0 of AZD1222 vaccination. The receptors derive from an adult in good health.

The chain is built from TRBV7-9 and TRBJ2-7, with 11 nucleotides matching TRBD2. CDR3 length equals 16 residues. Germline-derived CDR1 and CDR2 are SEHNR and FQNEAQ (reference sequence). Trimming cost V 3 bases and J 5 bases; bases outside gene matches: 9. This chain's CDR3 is CASSFIAGGPINEQYF. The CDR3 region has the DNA TGTGCCAGCAGCTTTATAGCGGGAGGGCCGATTAACGAGCAGTACTTC. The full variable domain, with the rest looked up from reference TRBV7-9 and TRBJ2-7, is DTGVSQNPRHKITKRGQNVTFRCDPISEHNRLYWYRQTLGQGPEFLTYFQNEAQLEKSRLLSDRFSAERPKGSFSTLEIQRTEQGDSAMYLCASSFIAGGPINEQYFGPGTRLTVT.

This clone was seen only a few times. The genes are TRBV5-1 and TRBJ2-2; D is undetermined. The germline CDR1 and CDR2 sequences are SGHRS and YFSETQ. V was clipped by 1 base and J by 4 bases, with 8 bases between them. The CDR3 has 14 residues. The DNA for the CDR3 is TGCGCCAGCAGCTTGCCCCTCGGCACCGGGGAGCTGTTTTTT. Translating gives CASSLPLGTGELFF.

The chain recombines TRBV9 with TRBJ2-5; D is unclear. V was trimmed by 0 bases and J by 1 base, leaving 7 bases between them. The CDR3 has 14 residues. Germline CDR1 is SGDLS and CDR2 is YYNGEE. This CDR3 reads CASSVGDSQETQYF. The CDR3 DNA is TGTGCCAGCAGCGTAGGAGACTCCCAAGAGACCCAGTACTTC.

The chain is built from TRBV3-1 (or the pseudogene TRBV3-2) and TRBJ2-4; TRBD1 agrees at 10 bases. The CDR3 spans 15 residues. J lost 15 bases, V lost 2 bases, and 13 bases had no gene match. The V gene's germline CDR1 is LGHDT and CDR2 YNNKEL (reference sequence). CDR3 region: CASSQSDRGVPRWYF. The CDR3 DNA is TGTGCCAGCAGCCAATCGGACAGGGGGGTCCCAAGGTGGTACTTC.

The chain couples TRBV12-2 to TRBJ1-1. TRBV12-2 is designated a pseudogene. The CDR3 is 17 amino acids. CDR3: CASRLAGSAPGNTEAFF. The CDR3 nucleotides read TGTGCAAGTCGCTTAGCAGGGTCCGCGCCAGGGAACACTGAAGCTTTCTTT.

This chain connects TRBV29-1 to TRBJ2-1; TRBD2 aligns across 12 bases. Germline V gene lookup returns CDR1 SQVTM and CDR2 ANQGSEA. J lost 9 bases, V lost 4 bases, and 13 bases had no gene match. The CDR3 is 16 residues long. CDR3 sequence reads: CSVGGASGRAGSEQFF. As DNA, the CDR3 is TGCAGCGTTGGGGGGGCTAGCGGGAGGGCAGGGAGTGAGCAGTTCTTC.

CDR3 residues: CASSQESRGLYGYTF. DNA for the CDR3: TGTGCCAGCAGCCAAGAATCCCGGGGCCTCTATGGCTACACCTTC. The rearrangement links TRBV14 to TRBJ1-2, with D possibly being TRBD1 (5 bases). Germline V lookup: CDR1 SGHDN, CDR2 FVKESK. CDR3 size: 15 residues. V was pared by 0 bases and J by 4 bases, with 12 bases between.

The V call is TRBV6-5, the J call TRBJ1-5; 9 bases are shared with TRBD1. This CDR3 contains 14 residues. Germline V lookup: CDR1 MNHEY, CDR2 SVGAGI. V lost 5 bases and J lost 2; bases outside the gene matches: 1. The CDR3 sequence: CASSTGGRNQPQHF. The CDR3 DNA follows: TGTGCCAGCAGTACAGGGGGCCGCAATCAGCCCCAGCATTTT.

For the CDR3, the DNA is TGTGCCAGCAGGACCGGGGGTGGCACTGAAGCTTTCTTT. The encoded protein is CASRTGGGTEAFF. This sequence joins TRBV28 and TRBJ1-1; D is possibly TRBD1 (5 bases). Trimming left V 6 bases short and J 4 bases short, with 12 bases between. The germline V gene has CDR1 MDHEN and CDR2 SYDVKM. The CDR3 is made up of 13 amino acids.

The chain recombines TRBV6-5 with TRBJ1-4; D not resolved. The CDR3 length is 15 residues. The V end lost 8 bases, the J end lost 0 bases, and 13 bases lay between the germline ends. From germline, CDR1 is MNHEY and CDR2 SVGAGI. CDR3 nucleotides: TGTGCCAGCGCCTGGCAGCTTGCAACTAATGAAAAACTGTTTTTT. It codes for CASAWQLATNEKLFF.

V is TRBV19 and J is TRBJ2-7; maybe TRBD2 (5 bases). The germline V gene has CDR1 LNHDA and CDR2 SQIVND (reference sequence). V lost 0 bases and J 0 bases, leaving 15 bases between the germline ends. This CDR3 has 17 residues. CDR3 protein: CASSIDREGLPSYEQYF. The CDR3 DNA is TGTGCCAGTAGTATAGATCGAGAGGGTTTGCCCTCCTACGAGCAGTACTTC.

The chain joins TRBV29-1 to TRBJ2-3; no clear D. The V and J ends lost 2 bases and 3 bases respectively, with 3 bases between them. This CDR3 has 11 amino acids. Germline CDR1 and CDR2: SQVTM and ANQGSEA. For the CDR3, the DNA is TGCAGCGTTGAACAGACAGATACGCAGTATTTT. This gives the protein CSVEQTDTQYF.

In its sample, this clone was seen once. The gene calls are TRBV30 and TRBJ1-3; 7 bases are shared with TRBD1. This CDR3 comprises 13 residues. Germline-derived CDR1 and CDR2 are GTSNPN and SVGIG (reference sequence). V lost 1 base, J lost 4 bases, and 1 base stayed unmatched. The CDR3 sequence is CAWSAGQGNTIYF. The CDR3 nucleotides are TGTGCCTGGAGTGCGGGACAGGGAAACACCATATATTTT.

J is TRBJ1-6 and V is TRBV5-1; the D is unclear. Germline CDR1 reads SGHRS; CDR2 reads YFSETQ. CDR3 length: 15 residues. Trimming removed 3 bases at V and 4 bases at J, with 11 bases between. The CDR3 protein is CASSSDGRYNSPLHF. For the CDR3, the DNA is TGCGCCAGCAGCTCAGACGGACGTTATAATTCACCCCTCCACTTT.